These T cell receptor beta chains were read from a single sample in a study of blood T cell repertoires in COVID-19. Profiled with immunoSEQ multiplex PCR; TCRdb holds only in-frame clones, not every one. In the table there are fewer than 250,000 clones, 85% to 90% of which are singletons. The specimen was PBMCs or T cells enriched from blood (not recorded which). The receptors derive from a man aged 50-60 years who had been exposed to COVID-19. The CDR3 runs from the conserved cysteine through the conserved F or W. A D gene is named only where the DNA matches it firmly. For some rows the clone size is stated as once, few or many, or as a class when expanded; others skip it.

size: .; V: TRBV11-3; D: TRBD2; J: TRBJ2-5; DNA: TGTGCCAGCAGCTTAGATGGGACTAGCGGGACAGATACGCAGACCCAGTACTTC; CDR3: CASSLDGTSGTDTQTQYF
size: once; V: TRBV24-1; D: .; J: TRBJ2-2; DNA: TGTGCCACCAGTGATTGGCGAGGGCTGTTTTTT; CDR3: CATSDWRGLFF
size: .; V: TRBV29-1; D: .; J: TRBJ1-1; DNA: TGCAGCGTTGAAGATCGGGGAAACACTGAAGCTTTCTTT; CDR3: CSVEDRGNTEAFF
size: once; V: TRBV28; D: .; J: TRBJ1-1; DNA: TGTGCCAGCAGTTTGTGGTGGGCGAACACTGAAGCTTTCTTT; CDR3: CASSLWWANTEAFF
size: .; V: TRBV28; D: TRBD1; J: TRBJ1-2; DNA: TGTGCCAGCACTTTGGCCCTGGGACAGATCTATGGCTACACCTTC; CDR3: CASTLALGQIYGYTF
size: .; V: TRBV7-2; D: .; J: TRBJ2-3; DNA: TGTGCCAGCAGCTTACTCCCTCGCGGGTGGGGGCAGTATTTT; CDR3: CASSLLPRGWGQYF
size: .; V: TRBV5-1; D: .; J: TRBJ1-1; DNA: TGCGCCAGCAACGAACAGGGTGGGACTGAAGCTTTCTTT; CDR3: CASNEQGGTEAFF
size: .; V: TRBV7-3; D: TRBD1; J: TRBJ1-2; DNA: TGTGCCAGCAGTCGAGACAGGGTCAATGGCTACACCTTC; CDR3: CASSRDRVNGYTF
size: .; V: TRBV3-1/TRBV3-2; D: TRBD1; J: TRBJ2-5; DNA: TGTGCCAGCAGCCACCGCGGGACAGGGGTAGGGGAGACCCAGTACTTC; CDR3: CASSHRGTGVGETQYF
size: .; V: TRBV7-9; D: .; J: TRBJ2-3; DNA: TGTGCCAGCAGCTTAGAGCCGGGTACGCAGTATTTT; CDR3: CASSLEPGTQYF
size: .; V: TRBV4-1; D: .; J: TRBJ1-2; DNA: TGCGCCAGCAGCCACCCCCCCGGCGGATTATATGGCTACACCTTC; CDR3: CASSHPPGGLYGYTF
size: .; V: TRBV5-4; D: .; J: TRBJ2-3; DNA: TGTGCCAGCAGCTTGGAAGGGGGAAGCACAGATACGCAGTATTTT; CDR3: CASSLEGGSTDTQYF
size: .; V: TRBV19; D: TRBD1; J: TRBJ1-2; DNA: TGTGCCAGTAGTATAACAGGGGGCAGCTATGGCTACACCTTC; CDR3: CASSITGGSYGYTF
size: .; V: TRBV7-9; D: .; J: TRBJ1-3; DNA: TGTGCCATCACTCAGGACGGAGGGGATTCTGGAAACACCATATATTTT; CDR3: CAITQDGGDSGNTIYF
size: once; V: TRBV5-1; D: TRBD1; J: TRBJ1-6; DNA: TGCGCCAGCAGCCAGGACAGGGTGAGCTCACCCCTCCACTTT; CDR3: CASSQDRVSSPLHF
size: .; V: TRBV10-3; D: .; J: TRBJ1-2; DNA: TGTGCCATCACCGTCGACAGATCCACCACCGGCTACACCTTC; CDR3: CAITVDRSTTGYTF
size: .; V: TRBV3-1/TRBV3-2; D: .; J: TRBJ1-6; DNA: TGTGCCAGCAGCCAAGATTTCGGAGGCCTATATAATTCACCCCTCCACTTT; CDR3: CASSQDFGGLYNSPLHF
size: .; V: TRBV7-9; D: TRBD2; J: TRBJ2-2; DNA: TGTGCCATCAAAACCCGGCTAGCGGGCAATTGGGACACCGGGGAGCTGTTTTTT; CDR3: CAIKTRLAGNWDTGELFF
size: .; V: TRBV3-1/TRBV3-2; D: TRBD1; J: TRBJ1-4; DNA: TGTGCCAGCAGCCGGAACCCGGGACAGTATACAGAAAAACTGTTTTTT; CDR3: CASSRNPGQYTEKLFF
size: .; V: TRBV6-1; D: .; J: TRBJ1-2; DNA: TGTGCCAGCAGTGAAGTGCGCGGGGGTAGTGGCTACACCTTC; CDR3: CASSEVRGGSGYTF
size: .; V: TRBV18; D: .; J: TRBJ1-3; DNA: TGTGCCAGCTTCCAATCTGGAAACACCATATATTTT; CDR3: CASFQSGNTIYF
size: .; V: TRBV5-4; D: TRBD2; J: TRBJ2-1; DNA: TGTGCCAGCATGTACCTCGGGACTAGCTCCTACAATGAGCAGTTCTTC; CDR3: CASMYLGTSSYNEQFF
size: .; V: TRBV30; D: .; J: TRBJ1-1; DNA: TGTGCCGTAGGGGGATCAGGAGCTGTCCTTGGGACGGAAGCTTTCTTT; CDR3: CAVGGSGAVLGTEAFF
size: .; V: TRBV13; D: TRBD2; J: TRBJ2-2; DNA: TGTGCCAGCAGCTTACAGGGAGGGGCCACCGGGGAGCTGTTTTTT; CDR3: CASSLQGGATGELFF
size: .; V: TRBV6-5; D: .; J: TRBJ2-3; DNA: TGTGCCAGCAGGCCCCCCGGGGTTGCAGATACGCAGTATTTT; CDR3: CASRPPGVADTQYF
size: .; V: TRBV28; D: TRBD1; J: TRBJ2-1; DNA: TGTGCCAGCAGGCCGACAGGGGAAGGAGATGAGCAGTTCTTC; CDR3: CASRPTGEGDEQFF
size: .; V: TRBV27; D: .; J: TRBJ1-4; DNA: TGTGCCAGCAGTTTAACCAGGGCCGGTGAAAAACTGTTTTTT; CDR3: CASSLTRAGEKLFF
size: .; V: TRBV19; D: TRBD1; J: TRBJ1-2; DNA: TGTGCCAGTAGTCGGACAGGGGACGGGTATGGCTACACCTTC; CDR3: CASSRTGDGYGYTF
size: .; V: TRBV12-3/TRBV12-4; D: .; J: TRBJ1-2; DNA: TGTGCCAGCCACCAGGGGACTAACTATGGCTACACCTTC; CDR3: CASHQGTNYGYTF
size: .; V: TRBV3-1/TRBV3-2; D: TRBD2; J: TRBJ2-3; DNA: TGTGCCAGCAGCCAAGGTAGCGGGACCTGGTTCGATACGCAGTATTTT; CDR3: CASSQGSGTWFDTQYF
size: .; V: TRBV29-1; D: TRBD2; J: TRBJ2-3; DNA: TGCAGCGTTGCAGCTAGCGGGATTTCAGATACGCAGTATTTT; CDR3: CSVAASGISDTQYF
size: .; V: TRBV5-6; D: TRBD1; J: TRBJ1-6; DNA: TGTGCCAGCAGCTTCCGGGACAGGGATTCACCCCTCCACTTT; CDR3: CASSFRDRDSPLHF
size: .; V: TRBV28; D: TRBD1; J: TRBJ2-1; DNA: TGTGCCACAGAGGGGGGGACAGGGTTCAATGAGCAGTTCTTC; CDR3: CATEGGTGFNEQFF
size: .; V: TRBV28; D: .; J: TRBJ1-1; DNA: TGTGCCAGCACCCTGCCTCCGGAGGGCACTGAAGCTTTCTTT; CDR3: CASTLPPEGTEAFF
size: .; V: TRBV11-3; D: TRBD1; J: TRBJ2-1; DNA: TGTGCCAGCAGCTCATCAGGGGGCCATGAGCAGTTCTTC; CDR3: CASSSSGGHEQFF
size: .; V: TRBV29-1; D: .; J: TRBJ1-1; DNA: TGCAGCGTTGATTCGGGGGGGAACACTGAAGCTTTCTTT; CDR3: CSVDSGGNTEAFF
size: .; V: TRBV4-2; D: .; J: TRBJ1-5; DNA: TGTGCCAGCAGCCAAGATGGTTCAGGTCCCCTTCAGCCCCAGCATTTT; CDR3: CASSQDGSGPLQPQHF
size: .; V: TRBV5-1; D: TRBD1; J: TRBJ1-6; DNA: TGCGCCAGCAGACCAGGGGGTACTAATTCACCCCTCCACTTT; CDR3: CASRPGGTNSPLHF
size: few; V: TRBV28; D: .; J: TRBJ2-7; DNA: TGTGCCAGCAGTTTACCCGGGACATTGAGCTCCTACGAGCAGTACTTC; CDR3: CASSLPGTLSSYEQYF
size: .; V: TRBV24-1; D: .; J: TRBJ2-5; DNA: TGTGCCACCAGTGAGGCAGGTCCCCAAGAGACCCAGTACTTC; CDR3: CATSEAGPQETQYF
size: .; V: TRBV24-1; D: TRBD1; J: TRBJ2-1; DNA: TGTGCCACCAGTGATTTTTGGGCTAGTTCCGGGACAGGGTCCTACAATGAGCAGTTCTTC; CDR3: CATSDFWASSGTGSYNEQFF
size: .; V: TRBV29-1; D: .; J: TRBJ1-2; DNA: TGCAGCGTTGTTGTATTTCCCCATACAGGAGGGCTAGGCTATGGCTACACCTTC; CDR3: CSVVVFPHTGGLGYGYTF
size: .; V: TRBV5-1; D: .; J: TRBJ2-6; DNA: TGCGCCAGCAGCTCGTACCCGGGACATTCCCATTCTGGGGCCAACGTCCTGACTTTC; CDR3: CASSSYPGHSHSGANVLTF
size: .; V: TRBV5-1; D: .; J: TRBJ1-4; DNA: TGCGCCAGCAGCTTGGACAGAGCTAATGAAAAACTGTTTTTT; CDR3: CASSLDRANEKLFF
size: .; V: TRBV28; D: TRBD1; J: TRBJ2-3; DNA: TGTGCCAGCAGTTTCGGGACAGGGGGCGAGGTAGATACGCAGTATTTT; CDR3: CASSFGTGGEVDTQYF
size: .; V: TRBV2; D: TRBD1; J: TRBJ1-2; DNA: TGTGCCAGCAGCCGGGACAGGGGGCTGGTTGGCTACACCTTC; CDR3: CASSRDRGLVGYTF
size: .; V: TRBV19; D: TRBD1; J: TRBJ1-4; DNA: TGTGCCAGTAGTATAGATCGAAACAGGGGCCAGACAACTAATGAAAAACTGTTTTTT; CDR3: CASSIDRNRGQTTNEKLFF
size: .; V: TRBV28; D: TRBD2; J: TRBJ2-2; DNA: TGTGCCAGCATTGTTAGCGGGAGCGGCGGGGAGCTGTTTTTT; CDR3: CASIVSGSGGELFF
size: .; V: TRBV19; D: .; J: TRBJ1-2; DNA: TGTGCCAGTAGTATAGTTGGGGCTGGCTACACCTTC; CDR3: CASSIVGAGYTF